The 3 T cell receptor beta chains reported below all come from one sample, sequenced in a study of early T cells in non-severe SARS-CoV-2 infection. From the 5' RACE reads, TCRdb called clonotypes with MiXCR, one entry per CDR3 protein. The table has about 110,000 distinct CDR3 sequences, 12% seen once. Sequenced input: whole blood. The receptors derive from an adult who was a healthcare worker with PCR-confirmed SARS-CoV-2 infection or an uninfected control (not recorded which).

V is TRBV12-3 or TRBV12-4 and J is TRBJ2-6; 8 nucleotides align to TRBD2. V trimming: 6 bases; J trimming: 3 bases; junction bases outside the gene matches: 4. This CDR3 has 15 amino acids. The CDR3: CASSLSGGGANVLTF. DNA of the CDR3: TGTGCCAGCAGCCTCAGCGGGGGTGGGGCCAACGTCCTGACTTTC.

This clonotype was observed many times. The chain is built from TRBV7-3 and TRBJ1-2, with D hard to call. Between the trimmed V and J ends, which lost 11 bases and 5 bases, there was a span of 18 bases. Germline V CDR1 and CDR2: SGHTA, FQGTGA. The CDR3 loop spans 13 amino acids. As DNA, the CDR3 is TGTGCCTCTGCAGAGGAGGGAGGATATGGCTACACCTTC. Translation: CASAEEGGYGYTF.

This clonotype has at least ten counts. The chain employs TRBV5-6 and TRBJ2-1, with D unresolved. V lost 2 bases and J lost 5, with 2 bases in between. In germline, CDR1 is SGHDT, CDR2 YYEEEE. This CDR3 comprises 11 residues. The CDR3 DNA sequence: TGTGCCAGCAGCTTAGACAATGAGCAGTTCTTC. Translated, it gives CASSLDNEQFF.